This T cell receptor beta chain was recorded in a study of T cells after yellow fever vaccination. About the study: Fractions of limited cellularity were prepared by means of SMART-Seq v4 Ultra Low Input. Study conclusions and caveats: Post-booster repertoires contained most primary-vaccination clones again (96% CD4, about 90% CD8). Researchers report a weaker secondary response that nonetheless peaked faster, day 5 versus 15.

Germline assignment: CDR1 LNHDA and CDR2 SQIVND (reference sequence). CDR3 length: 15 amino acids. V trimming: 5 bases; J trimming: 0 bases; junction bases outside the gene matches: 3. Researchers made TCR cDNA using 5'RACE template switching, and this step added a universal primer site and UMIs. TCRdb re-analysed the 5' RACE reads in MiXCR, keeping a single row per CDR3 protein. The table lists under 350,000 distinct CDR3 sequences, 4.1% of them singletons. Many counts were recorded for this clonotype. Its specificity is unknown. Here the sequenced sample was PBMCs, taken 5 days after the yellow fever booster vaccination. The clonotype originates from a man between 18 and 29 years old who received the YFV17D yellow fever vaccine. The chain has TRBV19 and TRBJ1-4; TRBD1 agrees at 7 bases. The CDR3 region is CASSAGTATNEKLFF. For the CDR3, the DNA is TGTGCCAGTAGTGCCGGGACAGCAACTAATGAAAAACTGTTTTTT.